The entry below gives a single TCR beta chain sequence along with its context. No antigen is known for it. The protocol was immunoSEQ multiplex PCR, while the TCRdb copy is restricted to in-frame clones and leaves out a portion. The sample carries around 2,300 clones, 81% recorded once. Deletions cut 5 bases from V and 6 bases from J, with 13 bases between. CDR1 is MNHNS and CDR2 is SASEGT in the germline V gene. CDR3 length equals 13 residues. This sample is drawn from a study of immune cell composition in non-small cell lung cancer. Broader study findings: Lung adenocarcinomas had lower top 10 clone scores and clonality than squamous tumours.

The sequence came from a human donor with non-small cell lung cancer. Sequencing input: lung tumor tissue. The chain has TRBV6-1 and TRBJ1-1; D possibly corresponds to TRBD1 (6 bases). The CDR3 spells CASSILRGAEAFF. DNA for the CDR3: TGTGCCAGCAGTATTCTCAGGGGCGCTGAAGCTTTCTTT.